Shown below are 17 T cell receptor beta chains from a single sample sequenced in a study of shared clonotypes between healthy human individuals. Naive CD8 cells lacked CD45RO, underwent positive selection for CCR7 and left out terminally differentiated effector memory CD45RA+ cells. Some clones are missing from TCRdb's copy, which holds only in-frame ones; the method was immunoSEQ multiplex PCR. The sample records 2 million to 2.5 million clones, 85% to 95% being singletons. Sequenced: naive CD8+ T cells from PBMCs. The origin of the receptors is a man younger than 35 in good health. Some clones in this sample may be carry-over from other donors' samples.

V gene TRBV19 combines with J gene TRBJ1-3; D ambiguous. The CDR3 totals 18 residues. Germline-derived CDR1 and CDR2 are LNHDA and SQIVND (reference sequence). The V end was cut by 2 bases, the J end by 0 bases, with 17 bases between. Written as DNA, the CDR3 is TGTGCCAGTAGTATATCAGGACCTGAGGCCTACTCTGGAAACACCATATATTTT. Translating gives CASSISGPEAYSGNTIYF.

CDR3 DNA sequence: TGTGCCAGCAGCCGACGGACAGGGGAGACGTCCTACAATGAGCAGTTCTTC. Protein product: CASSRRTGETSYNEQFF. This chain connects TRBV7-6 to TRBJ2-1; 9 nucleotides match TRBD1. The ends lost 5 bases at V and 1 base at J; junction bases unmatched: 9. CDR1 and CDR2 from the germline V gene are SGHVS and FNYEAQ. The CDR3 spans 17 residues.

The chain has TRBV11-2 and TRBJ2-7, with unresolved D. CDR3 length: 15 amino acids. V gave up 6 bases and J gave up 5 bases, with 20 bases separating them. The germline V gene encodes CDR1 SGHAT and CDR2 FQNNGV. The CDR3 loop reads CASRFSGGLPHEQYF. Written as DNA, the CDR3 is TGTGCCAGCAGGTTCTCGGGCGGCTTGCCCCACGAGCAGTACTTC.

The chain employs TRBV27 and TRBJ1-5; TRBD1 is a possible D gene (5 bases). The CDR3 extends over 16 amino acids. Per germline, CDR1 MNHEY and CDR2 SMNVEV (reference sequence). V was trimmed by 5 bases and J by 0 bases, leaving 14 bases between them. This CDR3 is CASSRGRINSNQPQHF. CDR3 in DNA: TGTGCCAGCAGTCGGGGACGGATTAATAGCAATCAGCCCCAGCATTTT.

On this clone: The sample has other DNA sequences that encode this CDR3 too. The chain uses TRBV9 and TRBJ2-1; TRBD2 matches at 8 bases. Germline V CDR1 and CDR2: SGDLS, YYNGEE. V shed 2 bases and J 3 bases; nucleotides not matched to a gene: 1. The CDR3 is 14 residues long. The CDR3 is CASSVSGSYNEQFF. The CDR3 DNA follows: TGTGCCAGCAGCGTCAGCGGGAGCTACAATGAGCAGTTCTTC.

The chain couples TRBV5-1 to TRBJ1-4; possible D gene TRBD1, 5 bases. The CDR3 totals 15 residues. Per the germline V gene, CDR1 is SGHRS and CDR2 is YFSETQ. The V end was cut by 4 bases, the J end by 7 bases, with 17 bases between. DNA for the CDR3: TGCGCCAGCAGCCCGCATGGGGGGTCTGGTGAAAAACTGTTTTTT. Translated, it gives CASSPHGGSGEKLFF.

The table lists this clone with a count of one. The chain uses TRBV30 and TRBJ2-7; 7 bases are a match to TRBD1. The CDR3 is 14 amino acids. CDR1 is GTSNPN and CDR2 is SVGIG in the germline V gene (reference sequence). The V segment lost 4 bases and the J segment 0 bases; nucleotides outside the gene matches: 6. The CDR3 coding sequence is TGTGCCTGGAAAAGGGGACAGTACTCCTACGAGCAGTACTTC. Translating it yields CAWKRGQYSYEQYF.

The J gene is TRBJ2-1, the V gene TRBV20-1; D remains ambiguous. The CDR3 sequence is 10 residues long. Trimming removed 7 bases from V and 3 bases from J, with 4 bases in between. Germline V gene lookup returns CDR1 DFQATT and CDR2 SNEGSKA (reference sequence). The CDR3 bases are TGCAGTGGCCTCTACAATGAGCAGTTCTTC. Protein product: CSGLYNEQFF.

Notes on this clone: Other nucleotide sequences in the sample specify the same CDR3. CDR3 sequence (DNA): TGTGCCAGCACTCCCCCCGGGGGCTCCTACGAGCAGTACTTC. Residues: CASTPPGGSYEQYF. The chain combines TRBV28 with TRBJ2-7, with D perhaps TRBD2 (6 bases). The CDR3 covers 14 residues. Germline CDR1 and CDR2: MDHEN and SYDVKM. Trimming took 7 bases from V and 0 from J, leaving 13 bases between them.

J is TRBJ2-2 and V is TRBV19; 9 nucleotides agree with TRBD2. The V and J ends lost 2 bases and 9 bases, in that order; junction bases with no gene match: 7. Germline V CDR1 and CDR2: LNHDA, SQIVND (reference sequence). The CDR3 covers 15 residues. The CDR3: CASSIIAGVQRELFF. CDR3 coding DNA: TGTGCCAGTAGTATAATAGCGGGAGTACAAAGGGAGCTGTTTTTT.

The V and J genes are TRBV13 and TRBJ2-7, with 12 bases identical to TRBD2. Germline V CDR1 and CDR2: PRHDT, FYEKMQ (reference sequence). V shed 5 bases, J shed 4 bases, and the junction held 15 bases outside the gene matches. The CDR3 consists of 18 residues. In DNA, the CDR3 is TGTGCCAGCAGCCGATGGACTAGCGGGATAGGGGCCGGTTACGAGCAGTACTTC. As protein: CASSRWTSGIGAGYEQYF.

The rearrangement joins TRBV27 to TRBJ2-7; 7 nucleotides align to TRBD1. V trimming: 5 bases; J trimming: 3 bases; junction bases outside the gene matches: 7. Germline V gene data show CDR1 as MNHEY and CDR2 as SMNVEV (reference sequence). The CDR3 length is 14 residues. The CDR3 region has the DNA TGTGCCAGCAGTCACCCGGGACAGCTCTACGAGCAGTACTTC. Residues: CASSHPGQLYEQYF.

V and J are TRBV21-1 and TRBJ2-1. TRBV21-1 is classified as a pseudogene. The CDR3 spans 16 residues. CDR3 sequence: CASPPKGSSSYNEQFF. CDR3 coding DNA: TGTGCCTCCCCCCCCAAGGGCTCGAGCTCCTACAATGAGCAGTTCTTC.

This clone was detected only a few times. The rearrangement joins TRBV2 to TRBJ1-2, with no clear D. The V and J ends lost 5 bases and 3 bases respectively, with 13 bases between them. Germline V gene data show CDR1 as SNHLY and CDR2 as FYNNEI. The length of the CDR3 is 14 residues. The CDR3 nucleotides are TGTGCCAGCAGTAACCTCGACTTACACTATGGCTACACCTTC. Amino acid sequence: CASSNLDLHYGYTF.

V gene TRBV7-8 combines with J gene TRBJ2-1; D could derive from TRBD1 or TRBD2 (5 bases each). CDR3 length: 19 amino acids. The germline CDR1 and CDR2 sequences are SGHVS and FQNEAQ. V shed 1 base and J shed 2 bases, with 21 bases lying between them. The CDR3 DNA reads TGTGCCAGCAGCTTAGATCGTGTCTCACCCCGGGGCACCTACAATGAGCAGTTCTTC. As protein: CASSLDRVSPRGTYNEQFF.

V gene TRBV27 combines with J gene TRBJ1-1; D is possibly TRBD1 (5 bases). The germline V gene encodes CDR1 MNHEY and CDR2 SMNVEV (reference sequence). The germline V and J ends were trimmed by 8 bases and 7 bases, with 17 bases remaining between them. CDR3 length: 13 residues. The chain's CDR3 is CASSSGGFGEAFF. The CDR3 DNA reads as TGTGCCAGCTCTTCGGGGGGGTTCGGTGAAGCTTTCTTT.

The CDR3 nucleotides read TGTGCCAGCAGTGAAGACAGGGGGCTATCCGAGCAGTACTTC. Protein product: CASSEDRGLSEQYF. The chain has TRBV6-1 and TRBJ2-7; 9 bases map to TRBD1. Germline V gene data show CDR1 as MNHNS and CDR2 as SASEGT. V trimming: 1 base; J trimming: 6 bases; junction bases outside the gene matches: 4. CDR3 length: 14 residues.